The sequence of this T cell receptor beta chain was determined in a study of T cells in Graves' hyperthyroidism and ophthalmopathy. Study-wide findings and caveats: Median prediction lead before ophthalmopathy onset was 5 to 7 months with the model.

The CDR3 is 16 residues long. V lost 1 base, J lost 5 bases, and 5 bases stayed unmatched. Researchers amplified the TCR beta CDR3 regions from RNA transcripts. The study used the HTBI primer set for a first-round RT-PCR of the TCR CDR3. Via MiXCR, TCRdb re-called the multiplex PCR reads, giving one row per CDR3 protein. This table holds hundreds of thousands of distinct CDR3 sequences, roughly a sixth found once. This clonotype appeared a few times. Its antigen is not identified. No progression to ophthalmopathy during 18 months of follow-up defined stable disease. Subjects aged 18 to 65 presented with newly diagnosed hyperthyroidism of less than 2 months' duration. The source of the PBMCs was 9.5 to 10 ml of fresh peripheral blood.

The rearrangement joins TRBV12-3 or TRBV12-4 to TRBJ2-5, with 12 bases lining up with TRBD1. Material for sequencing was blood. The sequence came from a woman younger than 35 with Graves' hyperthyroidism. CDR3 in DNA: TGTGCCAGCAGTTTAGGGGGACAGGGGGCGCGTGAGACCCAGTACTTC. This gives the protein CASSLGGQGARETQYF.